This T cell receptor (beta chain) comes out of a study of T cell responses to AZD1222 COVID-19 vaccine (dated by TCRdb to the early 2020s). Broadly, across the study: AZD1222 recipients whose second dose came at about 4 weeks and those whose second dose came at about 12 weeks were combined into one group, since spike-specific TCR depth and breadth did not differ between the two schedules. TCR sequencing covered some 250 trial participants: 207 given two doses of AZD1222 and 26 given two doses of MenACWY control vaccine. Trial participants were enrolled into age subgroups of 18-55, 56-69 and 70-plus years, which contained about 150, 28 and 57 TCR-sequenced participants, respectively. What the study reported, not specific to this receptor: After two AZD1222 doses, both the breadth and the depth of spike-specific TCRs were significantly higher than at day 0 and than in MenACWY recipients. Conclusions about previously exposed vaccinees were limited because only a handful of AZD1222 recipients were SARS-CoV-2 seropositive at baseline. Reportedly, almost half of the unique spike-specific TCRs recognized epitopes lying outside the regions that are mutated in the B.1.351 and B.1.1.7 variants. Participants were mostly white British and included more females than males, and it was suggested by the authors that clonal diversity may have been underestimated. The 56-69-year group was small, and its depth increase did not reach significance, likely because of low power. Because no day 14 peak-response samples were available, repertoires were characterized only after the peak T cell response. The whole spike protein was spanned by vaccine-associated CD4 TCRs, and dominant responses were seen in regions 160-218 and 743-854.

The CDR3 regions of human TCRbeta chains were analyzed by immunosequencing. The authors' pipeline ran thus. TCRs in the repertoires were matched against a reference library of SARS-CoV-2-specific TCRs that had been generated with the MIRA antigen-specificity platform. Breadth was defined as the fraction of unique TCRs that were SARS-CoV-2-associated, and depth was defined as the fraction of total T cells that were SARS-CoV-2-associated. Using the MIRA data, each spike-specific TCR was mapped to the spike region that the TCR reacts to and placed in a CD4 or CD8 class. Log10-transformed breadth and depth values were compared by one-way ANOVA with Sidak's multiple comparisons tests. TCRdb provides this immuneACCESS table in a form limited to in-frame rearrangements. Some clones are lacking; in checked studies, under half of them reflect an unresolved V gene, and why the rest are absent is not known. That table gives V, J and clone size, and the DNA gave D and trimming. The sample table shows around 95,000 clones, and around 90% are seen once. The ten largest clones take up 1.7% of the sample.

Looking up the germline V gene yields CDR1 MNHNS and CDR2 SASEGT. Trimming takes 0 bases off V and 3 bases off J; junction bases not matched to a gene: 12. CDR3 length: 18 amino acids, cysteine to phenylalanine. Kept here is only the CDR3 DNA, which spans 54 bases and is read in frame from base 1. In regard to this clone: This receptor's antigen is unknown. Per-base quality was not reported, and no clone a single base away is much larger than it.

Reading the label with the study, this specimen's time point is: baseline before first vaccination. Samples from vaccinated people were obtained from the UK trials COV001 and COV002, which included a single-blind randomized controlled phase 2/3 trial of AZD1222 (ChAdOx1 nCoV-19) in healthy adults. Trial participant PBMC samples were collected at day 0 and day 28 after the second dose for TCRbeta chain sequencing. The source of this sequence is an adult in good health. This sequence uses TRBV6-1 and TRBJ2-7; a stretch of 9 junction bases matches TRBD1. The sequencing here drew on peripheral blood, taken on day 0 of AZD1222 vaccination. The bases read TGTGCCAGCAGTGAAGCCCCGGCCCGGGACAGGGATATCTACGAGCAGTACTTC. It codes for CASSEAPARDRDIYEQYF.